These 27 T cell receptor beta chains were sequenced from one sample in a study of T cells after yellow fever vaccination (dated by TCRdb to between 2018 and 2021). To prepare the library, 5' RACE was applied. The instrument given in TCRdb is Illumina HiSeq 2500. TCRdb reran the public reads through fastp at Q25 and MiXCR, keeping productive beta chains. Each CDR3 protein appears once, grouped with its most common genes and DNA. Counted in this sample were 310,000 or so distinct CDR3 sequences; roughly 7% of them appeared once. The ten largest clones represent over 15% of the sample. Explained via the paper, the treatment or condition label denotes: live attenuated yellow fever vaccine strain. Here the sequenced sample was PBMCs, taken about 41 days after the first yellow fever vaccination. The source is a man aged 18 to 30 who received the YFV17D yellow fever vaccine.

This clonotype was counted only a few times. The chain combines TRBV5-1 with TRBJ2-1, with D maybe TRBD1 (6 bases). This CDR3 contains 15 residues. V lost 0 bases and J lost 5, with 12 bases in between. Per germline, CDR1 SGHRS and CDR2 YFSETQ. The CDR3 loop reads CASSLDAGANNEQFF. The CDR3 DNA is TGCGCCAGCAGCTTGGATGCAGGGGCGAACAATGAGCAGTTCTTC.

On this clonotype: One junction end disagrees with the germline gene, perhaps due to a read error. The rearrangement joins TRBV20-1 to TRBJ2-1, with D perhaps matching TRBD1 (6 bases). The length of the CDR3 is 13 residues. The germline V gene has CDR1 DFQATT and CDR2 SNEGSKA (reference sequence). CDR3 bases: TGCAGTGCAACCCTAACAGGGTCCGCTGTGAAAGTCTTC. Its translation is CSATLTGSAVKVF.

This clonotype was observed a few times. For the CDR3, the DNA is TGTGCCTGGAACGGGGGTTCCTACGAGCAGTACTTC. Amino acid sequence: CAWNGGSYEQYF. V usage is TRBV30 and J usage is TRBJ2-7; possible D gene TRBD2, 6 bases. Trimming took 4 bases from V and 1 from J, leaving 8 bases between them. There are 12 residues in the CDR3. The V gene's germline CDR1 is GTSNPN and CDR2 SVGIG (reference sequence). The variable domain in full, completed from reference TRBV30 and TRBJ2-7, reads SQTIHQWPATLVQPVGSPLSLECTVEGTSNPNLYWYRQAAGRGLQLLFYSVGIGQISSEVPQNLSASRPQDRQFILSSKKLLLSDSGFYLCAWNGGSYEQYFGPGTRLTVT.

This clonotype showed up just a few times. The chain links TRBV29-1 to TRBJ1-1, with D perhaps TRBD1 (5 bases). There are 15 residues in the CDR3. The V end was cut by 5 bases, the J end by 3 bases, with 19 bases between. CDR1 SQVTM and CDR2 ANQGSEA come from the germline V gene. This CDR3 is CSVTTWGRWDTEAFF. The CDR3 DNA sequence: TGCAGCGTTACCACCTGGGGACGGTGGGACACTGAAGCTTTCTTT.

The chain is built from TRBV10-3 and TRBJ1-1; D remains unclear. This CDR3 region has 13 residues. V was clipped by 6 bases and J by 3 bases, with 11 bases between them. CDR1 is ENHRY and CDR2 is SYGVKD in the germline V gene. The CDR3 sequence is CAIRVAEDTEAFF. The CDR3 coding sequence is TGTGCCATCAGGGTGGCCGAGGACACTGAAGCTTTCTTT.

About this clonotype: One end of the junction is discordant with germline, which a read error may explain. The chain links TRBV4-3 to TRBJ2-5; no clear D gene. The CDR3 has 14 amino acids. In germline, CDR1 is LGHNA, CDR2 YSLEER. CDR3 residues: CARSLTVYQETQYF. The CDR3 bases are TGCGCCCGCAGCCTTACAGTGTACCAAGAGACCCAGTACTTC.

The chain couples TRBV12-3 or TRBV12-4 to TRBJ1-3, with D unresolved. CDR3 length: 13 residues. Trimming left V 6 bases short and J 0 bases short, with 6 bases between. The CDR3 protein is CASRTDSGNTIYF. The CDR3 DNA reads as TGTGCCAGCAGAACAGACTCTGGAAACACCATATATTTT.

The sample holds a few counts of this clonotype. The chain employs TRBV15 and TRBJ2-5, with a weak D call TRBD2 (5 bases). CDR1 is LNHNV and CDR2 is YYDKDF in the germline V gene (reference sequence). With 1 base removed from V and 4 bases from J, the gap between germline ends came to 10 bases. The CDR3 length is 14 residues. CDR3 loop: CATSRAVGRETQYF. In DNA, the CDR3 is TGTGCCACCAGCAGAGCAGTGGGGAGAGAGACCCAGTACTTC.

The sample holds many counts of this clonotype. The rearrangement links TRBV10-3 to TRBJ2-3, with 10 bases aligning to TRBD2. CDR1 and CDR2 from the germline V gene are ENHRY and SYGVKD. The CDR3 spans 13 residues. V lost 10 bases, J lost 1 base, and 2 bases stayed unmatched. CDR3 amino acids: CATLAGGTDTQYF. The DNA of the CDR3 is TGTGCCACTCTAGCGGGGGGCACAGATACGCAGTATTTT.

This clonotype was counted only a few times. The chain links TRBV3-1 to TRBJ2-2; D call uncertain. Germline-derived CDR1 and CDR2 are LGHDT and YNNKEL (reference sequence). The V and J ends lost 6 bases and 1 base respectively, with 12 bases between them. This CDR3 is 15 amino acids long. The CDR3 reads CASSYSDQNTGELFF. The CDR3 DNA follows: TGTGCCAGCAGTTACTCGGACCAGAACACCGGGGAGCTGTTTTTT.

Many counts were recorded for this clonotype. The chain has TRBV4-3 and TRBJ2-7, with 7 nucleotides matching TRBD2. V was pared by 0 bases and J by 6 bases, with 11 bases of the junction left unmatched. Germline assignment: CDR1 LGHNA and CDR2 YSLEER. The CDR3 is 16 residues long. The CDR3 nucleotides read TGCGCCAGCAGCCAAGAAGCTCCGGGAGGTCCGGCCGAGCAGTACTTC. It specifies CASSQEAPGGPAEQYF.

This clonotype was seen a few times. This chain uses TRBV7-3 with TRBJ2-1; D not resolved. V lost 3 bases to trimming and J lost 10 bases, with 7 bases between them. This CDR3 comprises 11 residues. Germline V gives CDR1 SGHTA, CDR2 FQGTGA. The DNA of the CDR3 is TGTGCCAGCAGCTTTGGCTCCGAGCAGTTCTTC. Its protein product is CASSFGSEQFF.

This clonotype was recorded at least ten times. This chain uses TRBV6-2 or TRBV6-3 with TRBJ1-1, with D uncertain. From germline, CDR1 is MNHEY and CDR2 SVGEGT. Between the trimmed V and J ends, which lost 8 bases and 5 bases, there was a span of 6 bases. The CDR3 covers 10 residues. Here the CDR3 reads CASGRTEAFF. CDR3 sequence (DNA): TGTGCCAGCGGCCGGACTGAAGCTTTCTTT.

This clonotype was seen only a few times. V and J are TRBV7-6 and TRBJ2-5, with 10 nucleotides matching TRBD2. The CDR3 totals 16 residues. The V gene's germline CDR1 is SGHVS and CDR2 FNYEAQ. The V gene end was trimmed by 3 bases and the J gene end by 2 bases; junction bases not matched to a gene: 6. The CDR3 reads CASSFGLAGGQETQYF. The CDR3 bases are TGTGCCAGCAGCTTCGGGTTAGCGGGGGGACAAGAGACCCAGTACTTC.

This clonotype was observed a few times. The chain is built from TRBV9 and TRBJ2-5; D call uncertain. The germline V gene encodes CDR1 SGDLS and CDR2 YYNGEE. This CDR3 region has 15 residues. Trimming removed 2 bases from V and 2 bases from J, with 13 bases in between. The CDR3 protein is CASSVGQGDQETQYF. DNA for the CDR3: TGTGCCAGCAGCGTCGGTCAAGGAGATCAAGAGACCCAGTACTTC. Using reference TRBV9 and TRBJ2-5 for the parts outside the CDR3, the full variable domain is DSGVTQTPKHLITATGQRVTLRCSPRSGDLSVYWYQQSLDQGLQFLIQYYNGEERAKGNILERFSAQQFPDLHSELNLSSLELGDSALYFCASSVGQGDQETQYFGPGTRLLVL.

The table lists this clonotype with a few counts. The chain carries TRBV20-1 and TRBJ2-6, with a weak D call TRBD2 (6 bases). The CDR3 spans 15 residues. V shed 1 base and J shed 0 bases, with 7 bases lying between them. Germline CDR1 reads DFQATT; CDR2 reads SNEGSKA (reference sequence). CDR3 sequence: CSARVGGSGANVLTF. CDR3 nucleotide sequence: TGCAGTGCTAGAGTGGGAGGCTCTGGGGCCAACGTCCTGACTTTC.

This chain joins TRBV5-1 and TRBJ2-1; 7 bases are shared with TRBD1. Trimming took 4 bases from V and 4 from J; bases not matched to a gene: 17. The germline gives CDR1 SGHRS, CDR2 YFSETQ. The length of the CDR3 is 18 residues. In nucleotides, the CDR3 is TGCGCCAGCAGCCCCTTGAAACGAGGGGGCATTGGTTACAATGAGCAGTTCTTC. Its protein is CASSPLKRGGIGYNEQFF.

The table lists this clonotype with a few counts. The chain links TRBV15 to TRBJ2-1; 9 nucleotides agree with TRBD2. V lost 0 bases to trimming and J lost 9 bases; unmatched junction nucleotides: 6. The V gene's germline CDR1 is LNHNV and CDR2 YYDKDF (reference sequence). CDR3 length equals 15 residues. In nucleotides, the CDR3 is TGTGCCACCAGCAGAGAGCGGGGGGGCCGGGGTGAGCAGTTCTTC. It yields the protein CATSRERGGRGEQFF.

This clonotype was observed a handful of times. This chain links TRBV11-2 with TRBJ2-1, with a possible D match to TRBD1 (5 bases). Germline CDR1 and CDR2: SGHAT and FQNNGV. Trimming removed 8 bases from V and 7 bases from J, with 15 bases in between. This CDR3 has 13 residues. The CDR3 bases are TGTGCCAGCCTAAGCAGGGTCGGGAATGAGCAGTTCTTC. Encoded protein: CASLSRVGNEQFF.

This clonotype has ten or more counts. V is TRBV3-1 and J is TRBJ2-7; D is unclear. This CDR3 has 13 residues. Trimming pared 0 bases from V and 6 bases from J, leaving 9 bases between. Germline CDR1 LGHDT, CDR2 YNNKEL (reference sequence). For the CDR3, the DNA is TGTGCCAGCAGCCAAGAACTGTTGTTCGAGCAGTACTTC. Encoded protein: CASSQELLFEQYF.

This clonotype has more than one count but fewer than ten. The CDR3 here is CASSLEGQGGTQYF. CDR3 DNA: TGTGCCAGCAGTTTAGAGGGACAGGGGGGGACCCAGTACTTC. The J gene is TRBJ2-5, the V gene TRBV27, with 11 bases matching TRBD1. CDR1 is MNHEY, CDR2 SMNVEV, per germline (reference sequence). J gave up 7 bases and V 2 bases, and 3 bases lay outside the gene matches. The CDR3 sequence is 14 residues long.

In this sample, this clonotype turned up a few times. V gene TRBV11-2 combines with J gene TRBJ1-1, with D unresolved. Germline V gene lookup returns CDR1 SGHAT and CDR2 FQNNGV. Trimming cost V 1 base and J 6 bases, with 9 bases left between them. The CDR3 has 13 amino acids. CDR3 sequence (DNA): TGTGCCAGCAGCTTAGGTACGAGCGCTGAAGCTTTCTTT. Amino acid sequence: CASSLGTSAEAFF.

To note about this clonotype: A read error may be the cause here, since a much bigger clone is one base away. CDR3 loop: CAIRRSDRGLYEQYF. The DNA of the CDR3 is TGTGCCATCAGGCGGTCGGACAGGGGCCTCTACGAGCAGTACTTC. This chain uses TRBV11-1 with TRBJ2-7; the match to TRBD1 covers 9 bases. The CDR3 totals 15 residues. Germline CDR1 is SGHAT and CDR2 is FQDESV (reference sequence). V lost 10 bases to trimming and J lost 3 bases; unmatched junction nucleotides: 13.

The CDR3 bases are TGTGCCAGCAGTTTTAGTAGGACAGGGACCGCCTACGAGCAGTACGTC. Its translation is CASSFSRTGTAYEQYV. The J gene is TRBJ2-7, the V gene TRBV28; 8 bases are a match to TRBD1. Germline lookup yields CDR1 MDHEN and CDR2 SYDVKM. The CDR3 runs to 16 residues. The ends lost 3 bases at V and 2 bases at J; junction bases unmatched: 9.

The V and J genes are TRBV5-1 and TRBJ1-6; D perhaps matches TRBD1 (6 bases). This CDR3 has 16 amino acids. Germline-derived CDR1 and CDR2 are SGHRS and YFSETQ. V lost 2 bases and J lost 6, with 15 bases in between. This CDR3 reads CASSFSSGQSNSPLHF. The DNA for the CDR3 is TGCGCCAGCAGCTTCAGTTCAGGACAGTCTAATTCACCCCTCCACTTT. The entire variable domain, with the rest obtained from reference TRBV5-1 and TRBJ1-6, is as follows: KAGVTQTPRYLIKTRGQQVTLSCSPISGHRSVSWYQQTPGQGLQFLFEYFSETQRNKGNFPGRFSGRQFSNSRSEMNVSTLELGDSALYLCASSFSSGQSNSPLHFGNGTRLTVT.

This clonotype was recorded a few times. The chain recombines TRBV27 with TRBJ2-3; D is undetermined. Per the germline V gene, CDR1 is MNHEY and CDR2 is SMNVEV (reference sequence). V lost 9 bases, J lost 5 bases, and 12 bases lay in between. This CDR3 contains 12 residues. The CDR3 DNA follows: TGTGCCAGTTGGGCGGCCGGAGATACGCAGTATTTT. Translating it yields CASWAAGDTQYF.

Comment on this clonotype: Being one base from a much bigger clone, this may be a read error. V is TRBV5-5 and J is TRBJ2-1; possible D gene TRBD1, 6 bases. The CDR3 spans 14 residues. Germline values: CDR1 SGHKS, CDR2 YYEKEE (reference sequence). As DNA, the CDR3 is TGTGCCAGCAGCTTGACAGGGTCCTGCAATGAGCAGTTCTTC. This translates into CASSLTGSCNEQFF.